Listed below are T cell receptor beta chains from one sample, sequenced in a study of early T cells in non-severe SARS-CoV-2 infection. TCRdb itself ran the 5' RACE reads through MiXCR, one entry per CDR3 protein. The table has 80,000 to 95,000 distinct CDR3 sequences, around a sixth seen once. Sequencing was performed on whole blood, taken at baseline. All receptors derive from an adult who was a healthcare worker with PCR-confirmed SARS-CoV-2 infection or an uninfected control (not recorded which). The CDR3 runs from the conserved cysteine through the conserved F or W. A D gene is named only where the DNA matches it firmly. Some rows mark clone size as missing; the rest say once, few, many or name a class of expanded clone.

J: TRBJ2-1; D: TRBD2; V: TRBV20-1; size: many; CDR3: CSARGGTSGSSYNEQFF; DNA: TGCAGTGCTAGAGGTGGGACTAGCGGGAGCTCCTACAATGAGCAGTTCTTC
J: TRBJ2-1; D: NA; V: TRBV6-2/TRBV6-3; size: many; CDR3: CASSFRGVYNEQFF; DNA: TGTGCCAGCAGTTTTCGAGGAGTATACAATGAGCAGTTCTTC
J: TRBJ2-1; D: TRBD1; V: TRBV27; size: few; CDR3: CASSMAGQGYEQFF; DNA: TGTGCCAGCAGCATGGCGGGACAGGGGTATGAGCAGTTCTTC
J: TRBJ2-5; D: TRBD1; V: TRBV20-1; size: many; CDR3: CSANRGRETQYF; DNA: TGCAGTGCGAATAGGGGGCGTGAGACCCAGTACTTC
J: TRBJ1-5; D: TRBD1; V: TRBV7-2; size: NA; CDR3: CASSEPTGANQPQHF; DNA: TGTGCCAGCAGCGAGCCGACAGGGGCCAATCAGCCCCAGCATTTT
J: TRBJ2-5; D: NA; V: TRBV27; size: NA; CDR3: CASRLLGKETQYF; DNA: TGTGCCAGCAGGCTACTTGGAAAAGAGACCCAGTACTTC
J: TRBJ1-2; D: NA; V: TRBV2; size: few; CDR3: CASSENASPNTF; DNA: TGTGCCAGCAGTGAAAACGCCAGCCCGAACACCTTC
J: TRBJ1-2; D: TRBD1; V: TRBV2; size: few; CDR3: CASSVYRTGGGYTF; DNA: TGTGCCAGCAGTGTTTATAGGACAGGAGGCGGCTACACCTTC
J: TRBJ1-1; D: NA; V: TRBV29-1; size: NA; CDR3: CSDTNRRGNTEAFF; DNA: TGCAGCGACACCAACAGGAGAGGAAACACTGAAGCTTTCTTT
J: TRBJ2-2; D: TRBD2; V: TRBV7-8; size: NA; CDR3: CASSLSSGTRSGELFF; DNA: TGTGCCAGCAGCTTATCGTCCGGGACTAGGTCGGGGGAGCTGTTTTTT
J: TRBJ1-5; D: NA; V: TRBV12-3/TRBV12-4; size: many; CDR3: CASSAYTDSNQPQHF; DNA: TGTGCCAGCAGTGCCTACACAGATAGCAATCAGCCCCAGCATTTT
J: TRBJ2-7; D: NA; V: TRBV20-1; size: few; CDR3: CSARDGPLTGSEQYF; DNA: TGCAGTGCTAGAGATGGACCCCTCACTGGGAGCGAGCAGTACTTC
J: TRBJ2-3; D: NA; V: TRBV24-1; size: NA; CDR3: CATSATGTDTQYF; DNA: TGTGCCACCAGTGCCACAGGGACAGATACGCAGTATTTT
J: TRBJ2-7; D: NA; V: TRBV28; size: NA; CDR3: CASSAGLPVHF; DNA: TGTGCCAGCAGTGCAGGGCTGCCTGTGCACTTC
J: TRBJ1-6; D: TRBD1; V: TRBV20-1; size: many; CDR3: CSARPLIGTANSPLHF; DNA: TGCAGTGCTAGACCCCTGATCGGGACAGCTAATTCACCCCTCCACTTT